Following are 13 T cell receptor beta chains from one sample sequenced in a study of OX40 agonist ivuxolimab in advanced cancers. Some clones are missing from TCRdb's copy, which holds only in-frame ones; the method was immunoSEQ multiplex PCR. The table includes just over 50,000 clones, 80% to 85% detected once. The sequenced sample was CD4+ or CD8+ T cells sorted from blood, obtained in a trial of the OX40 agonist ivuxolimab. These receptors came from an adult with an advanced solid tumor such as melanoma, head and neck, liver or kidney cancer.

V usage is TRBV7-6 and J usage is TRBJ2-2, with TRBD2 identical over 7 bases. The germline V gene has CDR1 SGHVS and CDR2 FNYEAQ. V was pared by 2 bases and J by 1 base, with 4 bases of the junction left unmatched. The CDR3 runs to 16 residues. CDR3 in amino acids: CASSLQAGENTGELFF. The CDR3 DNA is TGTGCCAGCAGCTTACAGGCGGGGGAGAACACCGGGGAGCTGTTTTTT.

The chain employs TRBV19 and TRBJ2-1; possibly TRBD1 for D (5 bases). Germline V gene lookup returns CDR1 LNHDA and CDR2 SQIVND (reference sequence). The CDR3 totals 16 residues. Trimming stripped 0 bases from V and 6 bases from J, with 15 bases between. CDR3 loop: CASSIEGRARANEQFF. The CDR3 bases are TGTGCCAGTAGTATAGAAGGTCGGGCCAGGGCCAATGAGCAGTTCTTC.

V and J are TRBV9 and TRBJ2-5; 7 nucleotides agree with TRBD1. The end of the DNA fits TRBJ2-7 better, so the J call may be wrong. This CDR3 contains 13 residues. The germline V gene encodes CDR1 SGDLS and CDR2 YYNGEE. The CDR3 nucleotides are TGTGCCAGCAGCGGCCAGGGGGCCTACGAGCAGTACTTC. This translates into CASSGQGAYEQYF.

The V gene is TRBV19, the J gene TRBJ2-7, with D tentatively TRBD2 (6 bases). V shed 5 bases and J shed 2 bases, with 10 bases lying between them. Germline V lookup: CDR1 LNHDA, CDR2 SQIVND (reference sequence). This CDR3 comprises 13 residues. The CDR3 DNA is TGTGCCAGTAGTCGGCCGGGGGCCTACGAGCAGTACTTC. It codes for CASSRPGAYEQYF.

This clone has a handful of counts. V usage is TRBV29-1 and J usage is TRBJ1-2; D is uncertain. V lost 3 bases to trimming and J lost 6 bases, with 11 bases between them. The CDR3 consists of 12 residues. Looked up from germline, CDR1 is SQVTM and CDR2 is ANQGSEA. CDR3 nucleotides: TGCAGCGTTGATCTGTTACGGGATGGCTACACCTTC. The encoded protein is CSVDLLRDGYTF.

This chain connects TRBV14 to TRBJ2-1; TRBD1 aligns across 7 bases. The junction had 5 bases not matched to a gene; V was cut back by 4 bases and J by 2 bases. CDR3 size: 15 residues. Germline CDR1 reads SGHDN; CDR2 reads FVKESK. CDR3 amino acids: CASSPLTGAYNEQFF. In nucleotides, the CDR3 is TGTGCCAGCAGCCCTCTCACAGGGGCCTACAATGAGCAGTTCTTC.

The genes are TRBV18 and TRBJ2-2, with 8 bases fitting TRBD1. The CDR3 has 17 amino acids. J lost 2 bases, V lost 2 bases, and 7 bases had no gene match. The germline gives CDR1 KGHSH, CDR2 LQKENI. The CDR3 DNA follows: TGTGCCAGCTCACCAATTACCGGGACAGGAAACACCGGGGAGCTGTTTTTT. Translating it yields CASSPITGTGNTGELFF.

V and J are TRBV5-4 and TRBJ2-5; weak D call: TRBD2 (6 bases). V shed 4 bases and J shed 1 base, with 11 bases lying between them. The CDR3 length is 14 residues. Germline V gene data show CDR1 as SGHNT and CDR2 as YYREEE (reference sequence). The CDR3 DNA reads TGTGCCAGCAGCCCGGGCGGGGTCCAAGAGACCCAGTACTTC. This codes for CASSPGGVQETQYF.

The CDR3, as DNA: TGTGCCAGTAGTATGAGGACCTTGAGGGGGCAGAACGGGGAGCTGTTTTTT. The encoded protein is CASSMRTLRGQNGELFF. The chain recombines TRBV19 with TRBJ2-2; 7 bases match TRBD1. This CDR3 is built from 17 residues. The J segment lost 7 bases and the V segment lost 3 bases, leaving 14 bases of the junction unmatched. In germline, CDR1 is LNHDA, CDR2 SQIVND (reference sequence).

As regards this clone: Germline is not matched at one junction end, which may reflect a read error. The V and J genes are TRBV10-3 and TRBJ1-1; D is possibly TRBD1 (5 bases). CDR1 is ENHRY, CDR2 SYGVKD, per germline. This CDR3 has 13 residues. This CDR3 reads CAVSRDSPTEAFF. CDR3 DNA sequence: TGTGCCGTCAGTCGGGACTCGCCAACTGAAGCTTTCTTT.

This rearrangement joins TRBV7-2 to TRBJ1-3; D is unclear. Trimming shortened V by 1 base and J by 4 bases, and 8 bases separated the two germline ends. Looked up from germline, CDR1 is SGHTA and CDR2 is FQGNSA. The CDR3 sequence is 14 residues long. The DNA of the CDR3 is TGTGCCAGCAGCTTAGAGCTGGGGGGAAACACCATATATTTT. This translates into CASSLELGGNTIYF.

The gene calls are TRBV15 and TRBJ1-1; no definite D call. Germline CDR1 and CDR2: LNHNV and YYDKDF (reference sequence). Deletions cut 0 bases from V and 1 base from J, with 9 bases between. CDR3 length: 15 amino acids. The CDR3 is CATSRDFSRNTEAFF. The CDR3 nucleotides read TGTGCCACCAGCAGAGATTTCAGCAGGAACACTGAAGCTTTCTTT.

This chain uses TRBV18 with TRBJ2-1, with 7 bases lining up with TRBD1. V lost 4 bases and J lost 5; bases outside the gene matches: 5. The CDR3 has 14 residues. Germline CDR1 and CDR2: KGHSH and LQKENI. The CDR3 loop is CASSHEQGHNEQFF. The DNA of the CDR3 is TGTGCCAGCTCACACGAACAGGGGCACAATGAGCAGTTCTTC. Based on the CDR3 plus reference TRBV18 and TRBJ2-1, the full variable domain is NAGVMQNPRHLVRRRGQEARLRCSPMKGHSHVYWYRQLPEEGLKFMVYLQKENIIDESGMPKERFSAEFPKEGPSILRIQQVVRGDSAAYFCASSHEQGHNEQFFGPGTRLTVL.